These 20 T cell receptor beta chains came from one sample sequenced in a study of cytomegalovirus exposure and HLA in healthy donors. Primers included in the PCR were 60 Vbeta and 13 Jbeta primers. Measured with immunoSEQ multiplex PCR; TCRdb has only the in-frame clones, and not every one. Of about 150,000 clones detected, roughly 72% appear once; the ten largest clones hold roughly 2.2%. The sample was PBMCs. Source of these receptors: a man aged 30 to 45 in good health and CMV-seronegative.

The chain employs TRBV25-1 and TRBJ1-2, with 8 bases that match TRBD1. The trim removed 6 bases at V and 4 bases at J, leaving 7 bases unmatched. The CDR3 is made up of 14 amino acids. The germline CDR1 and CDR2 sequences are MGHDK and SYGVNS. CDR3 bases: TGTGCCAGCAGGGGCCCTGGACAGGGCTATGGCTACACCTTC. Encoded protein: CASRGPGQGYGYTF.

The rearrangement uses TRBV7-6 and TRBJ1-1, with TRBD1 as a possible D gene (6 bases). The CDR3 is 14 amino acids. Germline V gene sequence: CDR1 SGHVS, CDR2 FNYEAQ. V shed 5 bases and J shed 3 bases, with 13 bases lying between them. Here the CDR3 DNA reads TGTGCCAGCAGCCGCAGGGAGGGGGACACTGAAGCTTTCTTT. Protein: CASSRREGDTEAFF.

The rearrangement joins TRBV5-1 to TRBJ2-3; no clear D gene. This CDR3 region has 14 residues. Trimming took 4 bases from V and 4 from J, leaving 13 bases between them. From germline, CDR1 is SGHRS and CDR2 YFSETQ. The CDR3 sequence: CASSNILVADTQYF. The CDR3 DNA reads TGCGCCAGCAGCAACATCCTAGTCGCAGATACGCAGTATTTT.

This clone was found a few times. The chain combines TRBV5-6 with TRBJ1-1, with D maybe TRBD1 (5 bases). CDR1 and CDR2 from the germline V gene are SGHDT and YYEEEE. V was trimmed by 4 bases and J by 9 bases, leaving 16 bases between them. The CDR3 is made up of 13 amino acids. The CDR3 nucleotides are TGTGCCAGCAGCCCCGGAGGGGATTGGAAAGCTTTCTTT. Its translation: CASSPGGDWKAFF.

The CDR3 DNA sequence: TGCAGCGTTGTCAAGACAGGGCCGGGTGAAGCTTTCTTT. This gives the protein CSVVKTGPGEAFF. The gene calls are TRBV29-1 and TRBJ1-1; TRBD1 matches 7 bases. CDR3 size: 13 residues. Trimming cost V 4 bases and J 7 bases; bases outside gene matches: 9. Germline V gene lookup returns CDR1 SQVTM and CDR2 ANQGSEA.

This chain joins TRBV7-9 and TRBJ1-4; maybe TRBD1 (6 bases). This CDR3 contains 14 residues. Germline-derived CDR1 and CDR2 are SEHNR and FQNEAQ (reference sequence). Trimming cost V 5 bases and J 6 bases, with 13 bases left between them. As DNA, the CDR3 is TGTGCCAGCAGCGCGGACAGCCCATATGAAAAACTGTTTTTT. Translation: CASSADSPYEKLFF.

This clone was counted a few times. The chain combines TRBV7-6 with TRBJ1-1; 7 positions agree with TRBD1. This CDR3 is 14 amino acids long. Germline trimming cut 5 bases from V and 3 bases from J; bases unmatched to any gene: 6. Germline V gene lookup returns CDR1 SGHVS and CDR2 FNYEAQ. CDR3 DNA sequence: TGTGCCAGCAGCCCGACAGGGTGGGACACTGAAGCTTTCTTT. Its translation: CASSPTGWDTEAFF.

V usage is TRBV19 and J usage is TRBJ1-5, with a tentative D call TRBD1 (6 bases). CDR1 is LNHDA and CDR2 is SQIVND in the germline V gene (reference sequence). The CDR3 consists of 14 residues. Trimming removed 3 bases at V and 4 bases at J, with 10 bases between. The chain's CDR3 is CASSIPTGNQPQHF. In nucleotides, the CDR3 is TGTGCCAGTAGTATCCCAACAGGGAATCAGCCCCAGCATTTT.

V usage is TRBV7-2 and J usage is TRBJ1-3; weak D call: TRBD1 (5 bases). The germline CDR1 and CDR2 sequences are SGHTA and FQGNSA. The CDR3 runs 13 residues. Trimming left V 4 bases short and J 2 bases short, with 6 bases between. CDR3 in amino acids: CASSWGPGNTIYF. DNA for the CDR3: TGTGCCAGCAGCTGGGGCCCTGGAAACACCATATATTTT.

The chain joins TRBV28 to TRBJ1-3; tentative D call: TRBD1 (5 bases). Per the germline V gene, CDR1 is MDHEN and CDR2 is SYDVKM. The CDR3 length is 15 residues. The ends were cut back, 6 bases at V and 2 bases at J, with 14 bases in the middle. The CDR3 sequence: CASSPGGAAGNTIYF. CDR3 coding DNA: TGTGCCAGCAGCCCGGGTGGGGCCGCTGGAAACACCATATATTTT.

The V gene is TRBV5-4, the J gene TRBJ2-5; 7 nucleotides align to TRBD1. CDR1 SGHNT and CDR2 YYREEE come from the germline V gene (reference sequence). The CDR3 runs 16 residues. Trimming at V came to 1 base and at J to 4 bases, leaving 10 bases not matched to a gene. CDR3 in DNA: TGTGCCAGCAGCTTGCAAGGGGGCCGAGGAGGAGAGACCCAGTACTTC. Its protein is CASSLQGGRGGETQYF. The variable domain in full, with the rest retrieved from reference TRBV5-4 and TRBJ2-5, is ETGVTQSPTHLIKTRGQQVTLRCSSQSGHNTVSWYQQALGQGPQFIFQYYREEENGRGNFPPRFSGLQFPNYSSELNVNALELDDSALYLCASSLQGGRGGETQYFGPGTRLLVL.

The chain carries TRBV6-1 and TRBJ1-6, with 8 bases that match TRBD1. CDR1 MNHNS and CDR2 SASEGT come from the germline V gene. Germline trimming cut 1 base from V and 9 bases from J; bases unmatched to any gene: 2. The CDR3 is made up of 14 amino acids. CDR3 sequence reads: CASSEGTGTSPLHF. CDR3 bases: TGTGCCAGCAGTGAAGGGACAGGGACTTCACCCCTCCACTTT.

As DNA, the CDR3 is TGTGCCAGCAGTCTCGGACTGGATGGCTACACCTTC. Its protein product is CASSLGLDGYTF. The chain uses TRBV2 and TRBJ1-2; D not resolved. Trimming took off 5 bases at V and 6 bases at J, with 10 bases between the two ends. The CDR3 loop spans 12 amino acids. Germline lookup yields CDR1 SNHLY and CDR2 FYNNEI. The full variable domain, in which reference TRBV2 and TRBJ1-2 provide the parts outside the CDR3, is EPEVTQTPSHQVTQMGQEVILRCVPISNHLYFYWYRQILGQKVEFLVSFYNNEISEKSEIFDDQFSVERPDGSNFTLKIRSTKLEDSAMYFCASSLGLDGYTFGSGTRLTVV.

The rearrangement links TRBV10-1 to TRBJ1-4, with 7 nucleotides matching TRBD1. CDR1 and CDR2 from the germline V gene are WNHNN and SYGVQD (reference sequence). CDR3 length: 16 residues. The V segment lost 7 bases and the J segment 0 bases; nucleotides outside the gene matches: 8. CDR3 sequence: CASILDRAATNEKLFF. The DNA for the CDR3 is TGCGCCAGCATTCTAGACAGGGCTGCAACTAATGAAAAACTGTTTTTT.

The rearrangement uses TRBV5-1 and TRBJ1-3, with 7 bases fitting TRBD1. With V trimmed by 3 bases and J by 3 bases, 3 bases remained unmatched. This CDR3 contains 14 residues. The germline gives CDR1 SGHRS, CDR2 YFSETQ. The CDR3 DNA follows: TGCGCCAGCAGCTCCGGGACAGATGGAAACACCATATATTTT. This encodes CASSSGTDGNTIYF.

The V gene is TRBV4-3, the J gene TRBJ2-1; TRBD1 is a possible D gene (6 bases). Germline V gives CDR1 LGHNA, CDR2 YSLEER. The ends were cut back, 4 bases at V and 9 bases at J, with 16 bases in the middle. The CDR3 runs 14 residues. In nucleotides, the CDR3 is TGCGCCAGCAGCCGAAGGTCAGGGGCCCCTGAGCAGTTCTTC. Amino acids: CASSRRSGAPEQFF.

The CDR3 DNA sequence: TGTGCCAGCAGTCGAATGCCGGGACAGGGGGCTGGAAACACCATATATTTT. Protein sequence: CASSRMPGQGAGNTIYF. The V call is TRBV28, the J call TRBJ1-3; the match to TRBD1 covers 11 bases. Germline trimming cut 5 bases from V and 2 bases from J; bases unmatched to any gene: 8. CDR1 is MDHEN and CDR2 is SYDVKM in the germline V gene. The CDR3 extends over 17 amino acids.

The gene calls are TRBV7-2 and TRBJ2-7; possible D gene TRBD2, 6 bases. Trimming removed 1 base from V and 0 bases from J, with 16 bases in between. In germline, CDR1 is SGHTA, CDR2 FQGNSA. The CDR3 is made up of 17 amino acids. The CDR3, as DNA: TGTGCCAGCAGCTTAGTAAGGGCGGGGAGGAGCTCCTACGAGCAGTACTTC. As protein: CASSLVRAGRSSYEQYF.

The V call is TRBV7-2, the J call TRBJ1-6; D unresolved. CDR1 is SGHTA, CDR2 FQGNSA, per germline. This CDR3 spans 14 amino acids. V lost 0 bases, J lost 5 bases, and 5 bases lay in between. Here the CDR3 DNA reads TGTGCCAGCAGCTTAGCCGGTGATAATTCACCCCTCCACTTT. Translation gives CASSLAGDNSPLHF.

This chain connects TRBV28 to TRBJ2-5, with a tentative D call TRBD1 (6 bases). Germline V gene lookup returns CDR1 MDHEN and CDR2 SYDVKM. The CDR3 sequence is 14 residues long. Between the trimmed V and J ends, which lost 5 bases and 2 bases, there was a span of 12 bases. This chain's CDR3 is CASSPADRQETQYF. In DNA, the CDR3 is TGTGCCAGCAGTCCCGCGGACAGACAAGAGACCCAGTACTTC.